Below are 30 T cell receptor beta chains sequenced from a single sample in a study of shared clonotypes between healthy human individuals. TCRdb's copy holds only in-frame clones and misses some; the assay was immunoSEQ multiplex PCR. The sample records roughly 2.5 million clones, around 94% being singletons. Material for sequencing was naive CD4+ T cells sorted from blood. Subset reported: CD45RA+ positively selected. These TCRs come from a young man in good health.

The rearrangement joins TRBV28 to TRBJ1-2, with 8 positions matching TRBD1. Germline V gene data show CDR1 as MDHEN and CDR2 as SYDVKM. The length of the CDR3 is 13 residues. Germline trimming cut 7 bases from V and 3 bases from J; bases unmatched to any gene: 4. As DNA, the CDR3 is TGTGCCAGCACCTTGGACAGGGACTATGGCTACACCTTC. Its translation: CASTLDRDYGYTF.

This chain links TRBV28 with TRBJ1-4; 10 nucleotides line up with TRBD1. This CDR3 region has 15 residues. Germline V CDR1 and CDR2: MDHEN, SYDVKM. Losses at the gene ends were 4 bases for V and 6 bases for J; bases not matched to a gene: 5. The CDR3 loop is CASSSSGTGDEKLFF. In DNA form, the CDR3 reads TGTGCCAGCAGTTCATCCGGGACAGGGGATGAAAAACTGTTTTTT.

The chain combines TRBV30 with TRBJ2-3, with D possibly being TRBD1 or TRBD2 (5 bases each). The length of the CDR3 is 14 residues. Trimming shortened V by 8 bases and J by 2 bases, and 17 bases separated the two germline ends. Germline-derived CDR1 and CDR2 are GTSNPN and SVGIG (reference sequence). CDR3 in DNA: TGTGCCCACCGGGGTGGGACCTACACAGATACGCAGTATTTT. It yields the protein CAHRGGTYTDTQYF.

The chain joins TRBV14 to TRBJ2-2; weak D call: TRBD1 (5 bases). Germline assignment: CDR1 SGHDN and CDR2 FVKESK. V was trimmed by 1 base and J by 6 bases, leaving 15 bases between them. There are 16 residues in the CDR3. As DNA, the CDR3 is TGTGCCAGCAGCCAAGGCGTTGCAGGGATAGCCGGGGAGCTGTTTTTT. It yields the protein CASSQGVAGIAGELFF. Using reference TRBV14 and TRBJ2-2 for the parts outside the CDR3, the full variable domain is EAGVTQFPSHSVIEKGQTVTLRCDPISGHDNLYWYRRVMGKEIKFLLHFVKESKQDESGMPNNRFLAERTGGTYSTLKVQPAELEDSGVYFCASSQGVAGIAGELFFGEGSRLTVL.

The chain carries TRBV18 and TRBJ2-2; 11 bases line up with TRBD2. V lost 4 bases, J lost 8 bases, and 12 bases stayed unmatched. CDR3 length equals 17 residues. Germline CDR1 and CDR2: KGHSH and LQKENI. The CDR3 loop reads CASSLRTTSGAPGELFF. CDR3 DNA sequence: TGTGCCAGCTCACTAAGAACGACTAGCGGGGCGCCTGGGGAGCTGTTTTTT.

The chain uses TRBV28 and TRBJ1-1; 7 bases agree with TRBD1. The CDR3 has 14 residues. Trimming cost V 7 bases and J 1 base; bases outside gene matches: 6. The V gene's germline CDR1 is MDHEN and CDR2 SYDVKM. The CDR3 protein is CASKTGRGNTEAFF. CDR3 sequence (DNA): TGTGCCAGCAAGACAGGGAGGGGGAACACTGAAGCTTTCTTT. Drawing the rest from reference TRBV28 and TRBJ1-1, the complete variable domain is DVKVTQSSRYLVKRTGEKVFLECVQDMDHENMFWYRQDPGLGLRLIYFSYDVKMKEKGDIPEGYSVSREKKERFSLILESASTNQTSMYLCASKTGRGNTEAFFGQGTRLTVV.

This chain joins TRBV5-4 and TRBJ1-4; tentative D call: TRBD1 (6 bases). V dropped 4 bases and J dropped 8 bases, with 15 bases sitting between them. There are 14 residues in the CDR3. Germline CDR1 reads SGHNT; CDR2 reads YYREEE (reference sequence). The DNA of the CDR3 is TGTGCCAGCAGCCATGAAGGGGGAAACGAAAAACTGTTTTTT. This gives the protein CASSHEGGNEKLFF. The variable domain in full, completed from reference TRBV5-4 and TRBJ1-4, reads ETGVTQSPTHLIKTRGQQVTLRCSSQSGHNTVSWYQQALGQGPQFIFQYYREEENGRGNFPPRFSGLQFPNYSSELNVNALELDDSALYLCASSHEGGNEKLFFGSGTQLSVL.

The chain uses TRBV10-1 and TRBJ2-3; 7 bases agree with TRBD1. V dropped 7 bases and J dropped 6; count of bases not matched to a gene: 7. Germline CDR1 and CDR2: WNHNN and SYGVQD (reference sequence). The CDR3 sequence is 13 residues long. The CDR3 loop reads CASKRQGSDTQYF. The DNA for the CDR3 is TGCGCCAGCAAAAGACAGGGTTCGGATACGCAGTATTTT.

This chain uses TRBV19 with TRBJ2-7; TRBD2 aligns across 9 bases. V trimming: 1 base; J trimming: 1 base; junction bases outside the gene matches: 8. CDR1 is LNHDA and CDR2 is SQIVND in the germline V gene (reference sequence). The CDR3 length is 17 residues. The chain's CDR3 is CASSIGGLAAASYEQYF. The CDR3 coding sequence is TGTGCCAGTAGTATAGGGGGACTAGCCGCCGCTTCCTACGAGCAGTACTTC. Filled out from reference TRBV19 and TRBJ2-7, the complete variable domain reads DGGITQSPKYLFRKEGQNVTLSCEQNLNHDAMYWYRQDPGQGLRLIYYSQIVNDFQKGDIAEGYSVSREKKESFPLTVTSAQKNPTAFYLCASSIGGLAAASYEQYFGPGTRLTVT.

The chain recombines TRBV18 with TRBJ2-7; 7 bases agree with TRBD2. The V gene's germline CDR1 is KGHSH and CDR2 LQKENI. The V gene end was trimmed by 3 bases and the J gene end by 2 bases; junction bases not matched to a gene: 4. This CDR3 has 14 residues. Here the CDR3 DNA reads TGTGCCAGCTCACCCCAAGCGGGGCCCTACGAGCAGTACTTC. The encoded protein is CASSPQAGPYEQYF. The whole variable domain, filled in from reference TRBV18 and TRBJ2-7, reads NAGVMQNPRHLVRRRGQEARLRCSPMKGHSHVYWYRQLPEEGLKFMVYLQKENIIDESGMPKERFSAEFPKEGPSILRIQQVVRGDSAAYFCASSPQAGPYEQYFGPGTRLTVT.

J is TRBJ2-1 and V is TRBV6-1, with a weak D call TRBD1 (5 bases). Looked up from germline, CDR1 is MNHNS and CDR2 is SASEGT. This CDR3 comprises 14 residues. V lost 4 bases and J 4 bases, leaving 11 bases between the germline ends. CDR3 DNA sequence: TGTGCCAGCAGTGTAGAGACAGCATACAATGAGCAGTTCTTC. Protein product: CASSVETAYNEQFF.

The V gene is TRBV7-9, the J gene TRBJ1-4, with D perhaps matching TRBD1 (5 bases). This CDR3 comprises 16 residues. The V gene lost 1 base and the J gene lost 0 bases, with 9 bases spanning the gap. Germline V gene sequence: CDR1 SEHNR, CDR2 FQNEAQ (reference sequence). The CDR3, as DNA: TGTGCCAGCAGCTTAGGACTGGGGGCAACTAATGAAAAACTGTTTTTT. Protein product: CASSLGLGATNEKLFF.

This chain links TRBV19 with TRBJ1-6; D may be TRBD1 (5 bases). The CDR3 is made up of 11 amino acids. Germline CDR1 reads LNHDA; CDR2 reads SQIVND (reference sequence). Between the trimmed V and J ends, which lost 5 bases and 14 bases, there was a span of 10 bases. The CDR3 reads CASSSGSALHF. In DNA form, the CDR3 reads TGTGCCAGTAGTTCAGGGTCGGCCCTCCACTTT. The whole variable domain, filled in from reference TRBV19 and TRBJ1-6, reads DGGITQSPKYLFRKEGQNVTLSCEQNLNHDAMYWYRQDPGQGLRLIYYSQIVNDFQKGDIAEGYSVSREKKESFPLTVTSAQKNPTAFYLCASSSGSALHFGNGTRLTVT.

Notes on this clone: An end of the junction does not agree with germline; a read error may underlie this. The chain carries TRBV7-3 and TRBJ2-1; 10 nucleotides line up with TRBD2. Germline V gene sequence: CDR1 SGHTA, CDR2 FQGTGA. The CDR3 sequence is 20 residues long. CDR3 in amino acids: CATSRVGLAGVSSSYNEQFF. CDR3 bases: TGTGCCACCAGCCGGGTTGGGCTAGCGGGGGTGTCCAGCTCCTACAATGAGCAGTTCTTC.

This chain joins TRBV5-1 and TRBJ2-7, with D perhaps matching TRBD1 or TRBD2 (6 bases each). The germline V and J ends were trimmed by 10 bases and 2 bases, with 22 bases remaining between them. Germline V gene data show CDR1 as SGHRS and CDR2 as YFSETQ. This CDR3 region has 15 residues. The CDR3 region has the DNA TGCGCCTCCATGCGGGACATTGGACGACCCTACGAGCAGTACTTC. Translating it yields CASMRDIGRPYEQYF.

The chain couples TRBV7-2 to TRBJ2-3; TRBD2 matches 9 bases. Germline loops: CDR1 SGHTA, CDR2 FQGNSA. The V segment lost 4 bases and the J segment 0 bases; nucleotides outside the gene matches: 11. The CDR3 loop spans 18 amino acids. The CDR3 region is CASSYVASGTFSTDTQYF. The CDR3 region has the DNA TGTGCCAGCAGCTATGTGGCTAGCGGGACCTTTAGCACAGATACGCAGTATTTT.

For this clone: At the DNA level, this CDR3 is encoded by other sequences in the same sample as well. In DNA form, the CDR3 reads TGTGCCAGCAGCCTGGGACTAGCAGGACAAGAGACCCAGTACTTC. Translated: CASSLGLAGQETQYF. The V and J genes are TRBV5-4 and TRBJ2-5; TRBD2 matches 9 bases. In germline, CDR1 is SGHNT, CDR2 YYREEE (reference sequence). The V and J ends lost 4 bases and 2 bases, in that order; junction bases with no gene match: 6. The CDR3 has 15 amino acids. Looking up the rest from reference TRBV5-4 and TRBJ2-5 gives the full variable domain: ETGVTQSPTHLIKTRGQQVTLRCSSQSGHNTVSWYQQALGQGPQFIFQYYREEENGRGNFPPRFSGLQFPNYSSELNVNALELDDSALYLCASSLGLAGQETQYFGPGTRLLVL.

This clone was observed a single time. The V and J genes are TRBV4-3 and TRBJ1-1, with a tentative D call TRBD1 (5 bases). The CDR3 is 14 amino acids. Between the trimmed V and J ends, which lost 1 base and 1 base, there was a span of 7 bases. Germline lookup yields CDR1 LGHNA and CDR2 YSLEER. This chain's CDR3 is CASSQADRNTEAFF. CDR3 sequence (DNA): TGCGCCAGCAGCCAAGCTGACAGGAACACTGAAGCTTTCTTT.

V and J are TRBV7-9 and TRBJ1-2; no reliable D call. Per the germline V gene, CDR1 is SEHNR and CDR2 is FQNEAQ (reference sequence). The ends were cut back, 3 bases at V and 2 bases at J, with 13 bases in the middle. This CDR3 comprises 15 residues. CDR3 DNA: TGTGCCAGCAGCTTCTTCGAAAGATTCAACTATGGCTACACCTTC. Amino acid sequence: CASSFFERFNYGYTF.

This sequence joins TRBV9 and TRBJ2-3; D not certain. Germline-derived CDR1 and CDR2 are SGDLS and YYNGEE. This CDR3 has 14 amino acids. Trimming took off 7 bases at V and 2 bases at J, with 14 bases between the two ends. In nucleotides, the CDR3 is TGTGCCAGCGGAAGAGGAACCGTCACAGATACGCAGTATTTT. Its protein product is CASGRGTVTDTQYF.

The chain couples TRBV27 to TRBJ2-2; TRBD2 matches at 9 bases. The CDR3 length is 20 residues. Germline V CDR1 and CDR2: MNHEY, SMNVEV (reference sequence). J lost 6 bases, V lost 3 bases, and 20 bases had no gene match. The CDR3 reads CASSFKGQKVAGVGPGELFF. The DNA of the CDR3 is TGTGCCAGCAGTTTTAAGGGACAGAAAGTAGCGGGAGTAGGCCCCGGGGAGCTGTTTTTT.

V usage is TRBV10-3 and J usage is TRBJ1-6, with D perhaps matching TRBD1 (6 bases). Germline assignment: CDR1 ENHRY and CDR2 SYGVKD. Trimming cost V 0 bases and J 9 bases, with 12 bases left between them. This CDR3 comprises 15 residues. CDR3 region: CAISESRGGASPLHF. For the CDR3, the DNA is TGTGCCATCAGTGAGTCGAGAGGGGGGGCTTCACCCCTCCACTTT.

V and J are TRBV28 and TRBJ2-7; D perhaps matches TRBD1 (6 bases). The CDR3 totals 15 residues. V was pared by 7 bases and J by 3 bases, with 19 bases between. From germline, CDR1 is MDHEN and CDR2 SYDVKM. CDR3 coding DNA: TGTGCCAGCACCCAGACAGGATTCATCTTCTACGAGCAGTACTTC. Its protein is CASTQTGFIFYEQYF.

The chain employs TRBV18 and TRBJ2-7; 7 bases line up with TRBD1. The CDR3 is 14 amino acids. The germline CDR1 and CDR2 sequences are KGHSH and LQKENI. With 6 bases clipped from V and 2 bases from J, the junction kept 7 bases outside the gene matches. The CDR3 DNA is TGTGCCAGCTCCCGGGGACAGCAAACCTACGAGCAGTACTTC. Translating it yields CASSRGQQTYEQYF.

The CDR3 nucleotides are TGCGCCAGCAGCCCGGGGACTAGCGGGGAGCGCACAGATACGCAGTATTTT. Protein sequence: CASSPGTSGERTDTQYF. The chain joins TRBV5-1 to TRBJ2-3; 13 bases align to TRBD2. Germline V lookup: CDR1 SGHRS, CDR2 YFSETQ. The CDR3 extends over 17 amino acids. V lost 4 bases and J lost 1; bases outside the gene matches: 6.

This clone was found once. The identical CDR3 is also encoded by other nucleotide sequences in the sample. The J gene is TRBJ1-2, the V gene TRBV6-5; D is unresolved. V was clipped by 4 bases and J by 3 bases, with 9 bases between them. The CDR3 loop spans 13 amino acids. The V gene's germline CDR1 is MNHEY and CDR2 SVGAGI. The CDR3 bases are TGTGCCAGCAGTTCTGCAGGAGACTATGGCTACACCTTC. Protein sequence: CASSSAGDYGYTF.

The V call is TRBV7-2, the J call TRBJ2-5, with D tentatively TRBD2 (6 bases). Trimming cost V 6 bases and J 1 base, with 12 bases left between them. Germline CDR1 reads SGHTA; CDR2 reads FQGNSA. The CDR3 is 14 amino acids. The CDR3 DNA follows: TGTGCCAGCAGACGGGGACTCCGCCAAGAGACCCAGTACTTC. It is translated as CASRRGLRQETQYF.

A note on this clone: Different DNA sequences within this sample yield the same CDR3. CDR3 bases: TGTGCCAGCTCACCGGGACAGGCATCCTACGAGCAGTACTTC. Translation gives CASSPGQASYEQYF. The chain is built from TRBV18 and TRBJ2-7; 8 bases map to TRBD1. Trimming removed 3 bases from V and 1 base from J; junction bases left unmatched: 2. The CDR3 is 14 amino acids. Germline V gene sequence: CDR1 KGHSH, CDR2 LQKENI. Full variable domain (missing parts from reference TRBV18 and TRBJ2-7): NAGVMQNPRHLVRRRGQEARLRCSPMKGHSHVYWYRQLPEEGLKFMVYLQKENIIDESGMPKERFSAEFPKEGPSILRIQQVVRGDSAAYFCASSPGQASYEQYFGPGTRLTVT.

The J gene is TRBJ2-2, the V gene TRBV4-1; TRBD1 agrees at 8 bases. The CDR3 covers 17 residues. J was trimmed by 1 base and V by 5 bases; bases with no gene match: 9. Germline CDR1 is MGHRA and CDR2 is YSYEKL. Here the CDR3 DNA reads TGCGCCAGCAGCTTGTTAGCCGGGACAGGGAACACCGGGGAGCTGTTTTTT. This sequence encodes CASSLLAGTGNTGELFF.

This sequence joins TRBV10-3 and TRBJ1-1; 7 bases map to TRBD1. Looked up from germline, CDR1 is ENHRY and CDR2 is SYGVKD. The V and J ends lost 6 bases and 4 bases, in that order; junction bases with no gene match: 5. The CDR3 is made up of 13 amino acids. CDR3 protein: CAISARGATEAFF. The CDR3 DNA is TGTGCCATCAGCGCCAGGGGGGCCACTGAAGCTTTCTTT.